These 7 T cell receptor beta chains were sequenced from one sample in a study of T cell changes during pregnancy in multiple sclerosis. TCRdb's table, derived via immunoSEQ multiplex PCR, lists solely in-frame clones and lacks some. The data contain tens of thousands of clones, approximately 92% of them singletons. This specimen was CD4+ T cells from peripheral blood mononuclear cells, taken in the third trimester of pregnancy. The origin of the receptors is a female donor with multiple sclerosis, enrolled in a pregnancy study.

The V call is TRBV6-4, the J call TRBJ1-2; 7 nucleotides match TRBD1. With V trimmed by 6 bases and J by 7 bases, 8 bases remained unmatched. The CDR3 has 13 amino acids. The germline gives CDR1 MRHNA, CDR2 SNTAGT. The CDR3 bases are TGTGCCAGCAGAGGCGACAGGGTTGTTGGCTACACCTTC. It specifies CASRGDRVVGYTF.

The CDR3: CASSPWGEGRTGELFF. The CDR3 nucleotides are TGTGCCAGCAGTCCATGGGGGGAGGGACGGACCGGGGAGCTGTTTTTT. The chain links TRBV28 to TRBJ2-2; 7 nucleotides align to TRBD2. Germline CDR1 and CDR2: MDHEN and SYDVKM. This CDR3 region has 16 residues. The V gene end was trimmed by 5 bases and the J gene end by 5 bases; junction bases not matched to a gene: 11. Looking up the rest from reference TRBV28 and TRBJ2-2 gives the full variable domain: DVKVTQSSRYLVKRTGEKVFLECVQDMDHENMFWYRQDPGLGLRLIYFSYDVKMKEKGDIPEGYSVSREKKERFSLILESASTNQTSMYLCASSPWGEGRTGELFFGEGSRLTVL.

This clone is labeled as medium-sized. This rearrangement joins TRBV5-4 to TRBJ2-2, with TRBD2 matching 14 bases. The germline V gene has CDR1 SGHNT and CDR2 YYREEE (reference sequence). This CDR3 spans 18 amino acids. The V gene end was trimmed by 3 bases and the J gene end by 5 bases; junction bases not matched to a gene: 9. The CDR3 DNA sequence: TGTGCCAGCAGCTCCGCCGGGACTAGCGGGAGTGGAACCGGGGAGCTGTTTTTT. Translated, it gives CASSSAGTSGSGTGELFF.

The genes are TRBV25-1 and TRBJ2-7; D call uncertain. Germline CDR1 and CDR2: MGHDK and SYGVNS. The CDR3 contains 12 residues. Trimming took off 3 bases at V and 7 bases at J, with 10 bases between the two ends. CDR3 residues: CASSEFTREQYF. In nucleotides, the CDR3 is TGTGCCAGCAGTGAGTTTACGAGGGAGCAGTACTTC.

This clone was recorded once. The chain couples TRBV7-2 to TRBJ2-1; 7 bases align to TRBD2. The length of the CDR3 is 16 residues. Germline lookup yields CDR1 SGHTA and CDR2 FQGNSA. V lost 5 bases, J lost 5 bases, and 12 bases stayed unmatched. CDR3 loop: CASSTRRASGNNEQFF. CDR3 coding DNA: TGTGCCAGCAGCACCCGCCGGGCTAGCGGTAACAATGAGCAGTTCTTC.

V gene TRBV7-9 combines with J gene TRBJ1-3, with 8 nucleotides matching TRBD1. V lost 7 bases, J lost 6 bases, and 5 bases stayed unmatched. Germline CDR1 reads SEHNR; CDR2 reads FQNEAQ (reference sequence). CDR3 length: 13 residues. CDR3 sequence (DNA): TGTGCCAGCACCGGACAGGGACAAAACACCATATATTTT. Translated: CASTGQGQNTIYF.

The genes are TRBV2 and TRBJ2-7; D not certain. The germline V gene encodes CDR1 SNHLY and CDR2 FYNNEI. V was clipped by 3 bases and J by 0 bases, with 6 bases between them. The CDR3 extends over 13 amino acids. CDR3 region: CASSENISYEQYF. CDR3 DNA: TGTGCCAGCAGTGAGAACATCTCCTACGAGCAGTACTTC.